This record looks at one T cell receptor (beta chain) sequence and its context. Its antigen is currently unknown. V gave up 3 bases and J gave up 7 bases, with 9 bases separating them. Germline values: CDR1 SGHAT, CDR2 FQNNGV. The CDR3 spans 12 residues. The record originates from a study of immune heterogeneity within non-small cell lung tumors. General observations from the study: Local T-cell repertoire clonality was correlated with local tumor mutational burden, and the correlation was positive. It was moderate in strength but statistically significant (R about 0.36). Tumor sites in a patient shared identical dominant CDR3 beta clonotypes and also carried site-unique high-frequency clones.

It was a multiplex PCR that amplified TCR beta CDR3, with 32 V and 13 J primers. TCRdb ran MiXCR on the multiplex PCR reads and lists one entry per CDR3 protein. The table has 2,800 or so distinct CDR3 sequences, about 45% seen once. The starting template was genomic DNA from bulk tumor, about 600 ng per sample. Several far-apart biopsies were taken per primary tumor during surgery. Surgery that was curative in intent was performed on patients with untreated, newly diagnosed non-small cell lung cancer. The V call is TRBV11-2, the J call TRBJ1-1; no clear D. This clonotype was obtained from a woman aged 55 to 70 with non-small cell lung cancer. The sequencing sample was made of lung tumor tissue. This CDR3 is CASSLSGGEAFF. The CDR3 nucleotides are TGTGCCAGCAGCTTGTCGGGTGGTGAAGCTTTCTTT.